The 7 T cell receptor beta chains presented below share a single source sample, sequenced in a study of chemoradiotherapy in HPV16-positive cancers. TCRdb's table, derived via immunoSEQ multiplex PCR, lists solely in-frame clones and lacks some. This table has 2,000 to 2,500 clones, over 65% appearing once. The material was tumor tissue, obtained from a patient who underwent chemoradiotherapy. Receptor source: a human donor with HPV-associated anogenital cancer.

V gene TRBV6-5 combines with J gene TRBJ2-7, with a tentative D call TRBD1 (5 bases). V gave up 8 bases and J gave up 4 bases, with 15 bases separating them. CDR1 and CDR2 from the germline V gene are MNHEY and SVGAGI. This CDR3 comprises 13 residues. CDR3 in DNA: TGTGCCAGCCAGAGCAGGGAAAGGTACGAGCAGTACGTC. It is translated as CASQSRERYEQYV.

This sequence joins TRBV6-1 and TRBJ2-7, with D hard to call. The V end lost 4 bases, the J end lost 2 bases, and 9 bases lay between the germline ends. The CDR3 contains 13 residues. The germline CDR1 and CDR2 sequences are MNHNS and SASEGT. The CDR3 coding sequence is TGTGCCAGCAGTGTCCCAGGAACCTACGAGCAGTACGTC. Residues: CASSVPGTYEQYV.

The chain uses TRBV7-6 and TRBJ2-5, with D tentatively TRBD1 (6 bases). Per germline, CDR1 SGHVS and CDR2 FNYEAQ. V was trimmed by 1 base and J by 1 base, leaving 16 bases between them. The CDR3 contains 17 residues. The DNA for the CDR3 is TGTGCCAGCAGCTTAGGGGGTCCAGGACAGAGCCAAGAGACCCAGTACTTC. This gives the protein CASSLGGPGQSQETQYF. Looking up the rest from reference TRBV7-6 and TRBJ2-5 gives the full variable domain: GAGVSQSPRYKVTKRGQDVALRCDPISGHVSLYWYRQALGQGPEFLTYFNYEAQQDKSGLPNDRFSAERPEGSISTLTIQRTEQRDSAMYRCASSLGGPGQSQETQYFGPGTRLLVL.

The V call is TRBV10-3, the J call TRBJ2-5, with 11 bases lining up with TRBD2. The J segment lost 0 bases and the V segment lost 2 bases, leaving 5 bases of the junction unmatched. Per germline, CDR1 ENHRY and CDR2 SYGVKD. This CDR3 has 17 residues. DNA for the CDR3: TGTGCCATCAGTGAGACCGGGACTAGCGGTTACCAAGAGACCCAGTACTTC. Translated, it gives CAISETGTSGYQETQYF.

This clone was counted once. This chain connects TRBV6-1 to TRBJ2-3, with 7 positions matching TRBD2. Germline V CDR1 and CDR2: MNHNS, SASEGT. CDR3 length: 15 amino acids. V shed 5 bases, J shed 1 base, and the junction held 6 bases outside the gene matches. In DNA, the CDR3 is TGTGCCAGCAGTTCGGGGGGATGGGGCACAGATACGCAGTATTTT. Protein product: CASSSGGWGTDTQYF.

V gene TRBV7-9 combines with J gene TRBJ1-2, with TRBD1 as a possible D gene (6 bases). CDR1 is SEHNR and CDR2 is FQNEAQ in the germline V gene (reference sequence). Trimming cost V 6 bases and J 4 bases, with 15 bases left between them. This CDR3 comprises 14 residues. The CDR3: CASSTRQGLYGYTF. The CDR3, as DNA: TGTGCCAGCAGTACACGGCAGGGGCTCTATGGCTACACCTTC.

In its sample, this clone was seen a few times. J is TRBJ2-3 and V is TRBV28; D is tentatively TRBD1 or TRBD2 (5 bases each). CDR1 is MDHEN and CDR2 is SYDVKM in the germline V gene. The CDR3 sequence is 14 residues long. V was trimmed by 7 bases and J by 1 base, leaving 12 bases between them. The CDR3 sequence: CASKVGVGTDTQYF. The CDR3 nucleotides read TGTGCCAGCAAAGTGGGGGTTGGCACAGATACGCAGTATTTT.